The next 31 T cell receptor beta chains were all read from a single sample in a study of T cell repertoires and HLA-DP antigens. Profiling relied on immunoSEQ multiplex PCR, and the TCRdb table lists in-frame clones only, not all of them. The repertoire holds about 110,000 clones, with roughly 92% as singletons. These TCRs are of unknown antigen specificity. Source material: CD4+ T cells from PBMCs. All receptors derive from a woman in her late teens or twenties in good health and CMV-seronegative.

The chain employs TRBV27 and TRBJ1-1; D not certain. Germline V gives CDR1 MNHEY, CDR2 SMNVEV (reference sequence). Deletions cut 7 bases from V and 1 base from J, with 13 bases between. This CDR3 has 14 residues. CDR3 DNA sequence: TGTGCCAGCAAGAGACCCTCCTCGAACACTGAAGCTTTCTTT. This codes for CASKRPSSNTEAFF.

This clone was seen a single time. The chain uses TRBV4-3 and TRBJ1-2; 7 nucleotides match TRBD1. Germline CDR1 reads LGHNA; CDR2 reads YSLEER. V lost 2 bases to trimming and J lost 7 bases; unmatched junction nucleotides: 16. The CDR3 runs 17 residues. This CDR3 is CASSQLGRDSGVFGYTF. DNA for the CDR3: TGCGCCAGCAGCCAACTTGGACGGGACAGCGGGGTATTTGGCTACACCTTC.

This chain links TRBV7-2 with TRBJ2-1; D is unclear. The CDR3 length is 14 residues. Trimming removed 1 base at V and 9 bases at J, with 13 bases between. Germline V gives CDR1 SGHTA, CDR2 FQGNSA. The CDR3 here is CASSLDGVEREQFF. DNA of the CDR3: TGTGCCAGCAGCTTAGATGGGGTCGAACGTGAGCAGTTCTTC.

DNA for the CDR3: TGTGCCAGCAGCTTAGCAGCAGGGAGCACAGATACGCAGTATTTT. It specifies CASSLAAGSTDTQYF. The rearrangement links TRBV7-2 to TRBJ2-3; tentatively, D is TRBD1 (5 bases). The CDR3 is 15 amino acids. Deletions cut 0 bases from V and 0 bases from J, with 7 bases between. CDR1 SGHTA and CDR2 FQGNSA come from the germline V gene.

This clone occurred once. This chain joins TRBV7-9 and TRBJ1-4; 9 nucleotides agree with TRBD1. The CDR3 length is 14 residues. Germline CDR1 and CDR2: SEHNR and FQNEAQ (reference sequence). The junction had 3 bases not matched to a gene; V was cut back by 3 bases and J by 7 bases. CDR3 in amino acids: CASSFTGGGEKLFF. The CDR3, as DNA: TGTGCCAGCAGCTTTACAGGGGGCGGTGAAAAACTGTTTTTT.

This chain uses TRBV6-1 with TRBJ2-3; 9 bases map to TRBD2. This CDR3 is built from 16 residues. The ends lost 4 bases at V and 11 bases at J; junction bases unmatched: 16. The germline CDR1 and CDR2 sequences are MNHNS and SASEGT. CDR3 amino acids: CASSGQAGGLPGKQYF. The CDR3 DNA reads as TGTGCCAGCAGTGGCCAAGCGGGAGGTCTCCCGGGGAAGCAGTATTTT.

V and J are TRBV5-6 and TRBJ2-7, with 7 bases lining up with TRBD1. In germline, CDR1 is SGHDT, CDR2 YYEEEE. Unmatched junction bases numbered 11, after V lost 4 bases and J lost 1 base. The CDR3 sequence is 16 residues long. The CDR3 is CASSGQQGMGSYEQYV. CDR3 nucleotides: TGTGCCAGCAGCGGACAACAGGGGATGGGTTCCTACGAGCAGTACGTC.

The genes are TRBV28 and TRBJ2-6, with TRBD2 as a possible D gene (7 bases). With 2 bases removed from V and 0 bases from J, the gap between germline ends came to 11 bases. This CDR3 contains 17 residues. Germline-derived CDR1 and CDR2 are MDHEN and SYDVKM. The CDR3 sequence is CASSLPRGGSGANVLTF. The DNA of the CDR3 is TGTGCCAGCAGTTTACCTAGGGGGGGCTCTGGGGCCAACGTCCTGACTTTC.

This clone was observed once. The chain has TRBV5-6 and TRBJ2-1, with 8 positions matching TRBD2. Germline-derived CDR1 and CDR2 are SGHDT and YYEEEE. CDR3 size: 16 residues. V dropped 0 bases and J dropped 5; count of bases not matched to a gene: 7. As DNA, the CDR3 is TGTGCCAGCAGCTTGGGTCCAGCGGGGGAGGACAATGAGCAGTTCTTC. Translating gives CASSLGPAGEDNEQFF. Together with reference TRBV5-6 and TRBJ2-1, the CDR3 gives the full variable domain: DAGVTQSPTHLIKTRGQQVTLRCSPKSGHDTVSWYQQALGQGPQFIFQYYEEEERQRGNFPDRFSGHQFPNYSSELNVNALLLGDSALYLCASSLGPAGEDNEQFFGPGTRLTVL.

The chain recombines TRBV28 with TRBJ2-1, with a tentative D call TRBD1 (5 bases). Trimming cost V 5 bases and J 9 bases, with 20 bases left between them. The CDR3 extends over 15 amino acids. Germline CDR1 reads MDHEN; CDR2 reads SYDVKM. CDR3 region: CASSDSEGMIREQFF. In nucleotides, the CDR3 is TGTGCCAGCAGTGACAGTGAAGGGATGATTCGTGAGCAGTTCTTC.

This clone was seen just once. This chain uses TRBV18 with TRBJ1-1; no definite D call. In germline, CDR1 is KGHSH, CDR2 LQKENI. V was shortened by 2 bases and J by 1 base, with 5 bases between the two germline ends. The CDR3 totals 13 residues. CDR3: CASSPTENTEAFF. As DNA, the CDR3 is TGTGCCAGCTCACCAACAGAGAACACTGAAGCTTTCTTT.

V is TRBV5-1 and J is TRBJ2-5, with 7 bases lining up with TRBD1. CDR3 length: 14 residues. J was trimmed by 2 bases and V by 8 bases; bases with no gene match: 9. Germline CDR1 reads SGHRS; CDR2 reads YFSETQ. The CDR3 DNA sequence: TGCGCCAGTAGCCGGGACAGTATTCAAGAGACCCAGTACTTC. It yields the protein CASSRDSIQETQYF.

The sample holds one count of this clone. In nucleotides, the CDR3 is TGTGCCAGCAGCCTCCCGGGACAGGGGCTCCTATTCTTAAGCACAGATACGCAGTATTTT. The encoded protein is CASSLPGQGLLFLSTDTQYF. V and J are TRBV28 and TRBJ2-3; the match to TRBD1 covers 10 bases. The CDR3 runs 20 residues. The J segment lost 0 bases and the V segment lost 6 bases, leaving 18 bases of the junction unmatched. In germline, CDR1 is MDHEN, CDR2 SYDVKM. The whole variable domain, filled in from reference TRBV28 and TRBJ2-3, reads DVKVTQSSRYLVKRTGEKVFLECVQDMDHENMFWYRQDPGLGLRLIYFSYDVKMKEKGDIPEGYSVSREKKERFSLILESASTNQTSMYLCASSLPGQGLLFLSTDTQYFGPGTRLTVL.

The rearrangement uses TRBV18 and TRBJ2-7; D gene uncertain. Germline values: CDR1 KGHSH, CDR2 LQKENI. The CDR3 runs 15 residues. V was shortened by 0 bases and J by 0 bases, with 9 bases between the two germline ends. The CDR3 bases are TGTGCCAGCTCACCACCTGGTCCATTCTCCTACGAGCAGTACTTC. Protein sequence: CASSPPGPFSYEQYF.

The rearrangement joins TRBV5-1 to TRBJ2-3; 12 bases align to TRBD2. Germline CDR1 is SGHRS and CDR2 is YFSETQ. CDR3 size: 17 residues. J gave up 3 bases and V 2 bases, and 7 bases lay outside the gene matches. This CDR3 is CASSLPTSGGRTDTQYF. CDR3 sequence (DNA): TGCGCCAGCAGCTTACCGACTAGCGGGGGTAGGACAGATACGCAGTATTTT. Based on the CDR3 plus reference TRBV5-1 and TRBJ2-3, the full variable domain is KAGVTQTPRYLIKTRGQQVTLSCSPISGHRSVSWYQQTPGQGLQFLFEYFSETQRNKGNFPGRFSGRQFSNSRSEMNVSTLELGDSALYLCASSLPTSGGRTDTQYFGPGTRLTVL.

The chain is built from TRBV6-5 and TRBJ1-2; no reliable D call. Germline CDR1 MNHEY, CDR2 SVGAGI. V was cut by 2 bases and J by 7 bases, with 5 bases left in between. The CDR3 runs to 11 residues. CDR3 in amino acids: CASSYGSGYTF. The CDR3, as DNA: TGTGCCAGCAGTTACGGGTCTGGCTACACCTTC.

This rearrangement joins TRBV5-6 to TRBJ2-7; no definite D call. CDR1 SGHDT and CDR2 YYEEEE come from the germline V gene. Between the trimmed V and J ends, which lost 1 base and 4 bases, there was a span of 12 bases. The CDR3 extends over 14 amino acids. Written as DNA, the CDR3 is TGTGCCAGCAGCTTGTCCCTAGGCAGATACGAGCAGTACTTC. This sequence encodes CASSLSLGRYEQYF.

The V and J genes are TRBV7-2 and TRBJ2-1; 8 positions agree with TRBD1. This CDR3 contains 15 residues. Trimming removed 5 bases from V and 5 bases from J; junction bases left unmatched: 8. Germline CDR1 reads SGHTA; CDR2 reads FQGNSA. The DNA of the CDR3 is TGTGCCAGCAGCCGCGGGACAGGTACGAACAATGAGCAGTTCTTC. Protein sequence: CASSRGTGTNNEQFF.

The V gene is TRBV6-5, the J gene TRBJ1-2; D is uncertain. The V end lost 0 bases, the J end lost 2 bases, and 7 bases lay between the germline ends. The germline CDR1 and CDR2 sequences are MNHEY and SVGAGI. There are 14 residues in the CDR3. The chain's CDR3 is CASSYSTENYGYTF. The CDR3 bases are TGTGCCAGCAGTTACTCTACAGAAAACTATGGCTACACCTTC.

The rearrangement links TRBV4-2 to TRBJ2-7; either TRBD1 or TRBD2 may supply D (5 bases each). The CDR3 is 15 amino acids. Germline loops: CDR1 LGHNA, CDR2 YNFKEQ. V was clipped by 3 bases and J by 2 bases, with 14 bases between them. Here the CDR3 reads CASSHPGTSAYEQYF. The CDR3 bases are TGTGCCAGCAGCCATCCCGGGACCAGTGCCTACGAGCAGTACTTC.

The genes are TRBV18 and TRBJ2-2; 9 bases agree with TRBD1. V shed 4 bases, J shed 3 bases, and the junction held 3 bases outside the gene matches. This CDR3 spans 15 amino acids. Germline V gene sequence: CDR1 KGHSH, CDR2 LQKENI. In DNA, the CDR3 is TGTGCCAGCTCACGGGGACAGGGTCACACCGGGGAGCTGTTTTTT. Amino acids: CASSRGQGHTGELFF.

The rearrangement joins TRBV19 to TRBJ2-7, with D hard to call. In germline, CDR1 is LNHDA, CDR2 SQIVND (reference sequence). Deletions cut 0 bases from V and 2 bases from J, with 8 bases between. CDR3 length equals 14 residues. DNA of the CDR3: TGTGCCAGTAGTATAGAGGCCAGTACCTACGAGCAGTACTTC. Translating it yields CASSIEASTYEQYF.

This chain connects TRBV6-7 to TRBJ1-4, with TRBD1 matching 12 bases. TRBV6-7 is an ORF, with its function uncertain. This CDR3 contains 19 residues. Unmatched junction bases numbered 7, after V lost 2 bases and J lost 0 bases. CDR3 nucleotide sequence: TGTGCCAGCAGTTACGTTCCGGGACAGGGGGCCGCAACTAATGAAAAACTGTTTTTT. Its translation: CASSYVPGQGAATNEKLFF.

Worth noting for this clone: The sample carries other DNA sequences with the same CDR3. The rearrangement uses TRBV18 and TRBJ1-3; no reliable D call. CDR1 and CDR2 from the germline V gene are KGHSH and LQKENI. V dropped 1 base and J dropped 0 bases, with 7 bases sitting between them. The CDR3 runs 15 residues. Written as DNA, the CDR3 is TGTGCCAGCTCACCACAGGGTTTCTCTGGAAACACCATATATTTT. This translates into CASSPQGFSGNTIYF. Filled out from reference TRBV18 and TRBJ1-3, the complete variable domain reads NAGVMQNPRHLVRRRGQEARLRCSPMKGHSHVYWYRQLPEEGLKFMVYLQKENIIDESGMPKERFSAEFPKEGPSILRIQQVVRGDSAAYFCASSPQGFSGNTIYFGEGSWLTVV.

CDR3 DNA sequence: TGCGCCAGCAGCCAAGCCGTCGGGAGGGCCGAGGGCTCCTACAATGAGCAGTTCTTC. Translation: CASSQAVGRAEGSYNEQFF. The V call is TRBV4-1, the J call TRBJ2-1; TRBD2 agrees at 8 bases. The CDR3 totals 19 residues. The germline CDR1 and CDR2 sequences are MGHRA and YSYEKL. J gave up 0 bases and V 1 base, and 11 bases lay outside the gene matches.

The V and J genes are TRBV7-6 and TRBJ1-5; no firm D call. Germline assignment: CDR1 SGHVS and CDR2 FNYEAQ. The CDR3 consists of 15 residues. V was cut by 1 base and J by 0 bases, with 7 bases left in between. The CDR3 nucleotides are TGTGCCAGCAGCTTAGATCCGTTTAGCAATCAGCCCCAGCATTTT. Translated, it gives CASSLDPFSNQPQHF. Using reference TRBV7-6 and TRBJ1-5 for the parts outside the CDR3, the full variable domain is GAGVSQSPRYKVTKRGQDVALRCDPISGHVSLYWYRQALGQGPEFLTYFNYEAQQDKSGLPNDRFSAERPEGSISTLTIQRTEQRDSAMYRCASSLDPFSNQPQHFGDGTRLSIL.

The chain employs TRBV4-1 and TRBJ2-6; no clear D gene. The V end lost 8 bases, the J end lost 3 bases, and 5 bases lay between the germline ends. Germline values: CDR1 MGHRA, CDR2 YSYEKL. CDR3 size: 12 residues. Here the CDR3 reads CASARGANVLTF. DNA for the CDR3: TGCGCCAGCGCCCGTGGGGCCAACGTCCTGACTTTC.

V gene TRBV5-4 combines with J gene TRBJ2-1, with TRBD1 matching over 7 bases. Looked up from germline, CDR1 is SGHNT and CDR2 is YYREEE (reference sequence). The J segment lost 9 bases and the V segment lost 2 bases, leaving 11 bases of the junction unmatched. This CDR3 region has 15 residues. CDR3 DNA: TGTGCCAGCAGCTTTAGAACAGGGGACGCTGGTGAGCAGTTCTTC. Translating gives CASSFRTGDAGEQFF.

The V gene is TRBV27, the J gene TRBJ2-7; 14 bases are a match to TRBD2. V shed 5 bases, J shed 0 bases, and the junction held 9 bases outside the gene matches. CDR3 length equals 18 residues. Germline V CDR1 and CDR2: MNHEY, SMNVEV (reference sequence). The CDR3 is CASSPHPGTSGSSYEQYF. In DNA, the CDR3 is TGTGCCAGCAGTCCTCACCCCGGGACTAGCGGGAGCTCCTACGAGCAGTACTTC.

The V call is TRBV10-1, the J call TRBJ1-2; 9 nucleotides agree with TRBD1. Germline V CDR1 and CDR2: WNHNN, SYGVQD (reference sequence). This CDR3 region has 13 residues. Trimming removed 6 bases from V and 5 bases from J; junction bases left unmatched: 4. The CDR3 sequence is CASSRDRDYGYTF. The CDR3 nucleotides read TGCGCCAGCAGCCGGGACAGGGATTATGGCTACACCTTC.

This chain connects TRBV6-5 to TRBJ2-7; 10 nucleotides line up with TRBD1. The CDR3 has 14 residues. Per germline, CDR1 MNHEY and CDR2 SVGAGI. V lost 5 bases and J lost 5; bases outside the gene matches: 6. CDR3 in amino acids: CASSRGTGVHEQYV. DNA for the CDR3: TGTGCCAGCAGTCGAGGGACAGGGGTTCACGAGCAGTACGTC.